This TCR beta chain was sequenced during a study of metastatic and nonmetastatic thyroid tumors. TCRdb re-clonotyped the PCR reads through MiXCR. Here the sample spans around 44,000 clones, 25% to 30% being singletons. V gave up 5 bases and J gave up 3 bases; unmatched junction bases: 7. CDR3 size: 14 residues. CDR1 is SGHTA, CDR2 FQGNSA, per germline. Not a single patient had been given any form of treatment at any point before undergoing thyroid surgery. The sequenced material came from blood. This chain uses TRBV7-2 with TRBJ2-7; TRBD1 agrees at 7 bases. The receptor comes from a male donor with papillary thyroid cancer or a benign thyroid nodule (not recorded which). Some clones in this sample may be carry-over from other donors' samples. CDR3 nucleotide sequence: TGTGCCAGCAGCCCAACTCGACAGGGCTACGAGCAGTACTTC. It is translated as CASSPTRQGYEQYF.